A selection of T cell receptor beta chains follows, all from one sample in a study of blood T cells in healthy people across ages. TCRdb independently ran MiXCR on the 5' RACE reads; one entry per CDR3 protein. In the table there are 1.2 million to 1.5 million distinct CDR3 sequences, roughly 40% of which are singletons. Material for sequencing was blood. The receptors derive from a woman younger than 30 in good health. Each CDR3 is given with its conserved first and last residue. The D gene is left open where the match is weak. Expanded clones get a size class; other rows say once, few or many, or leave the size out.

size	D	V	J	DNA	CDR3
few	-	TRBV24-1	TRBJ1-2	TGTGCCACCAGTGATGGCCGGGACACTCACTATGGCTACACCTTC	CATSDGRDTHYGYTF
-	-	TRBV3-1	TRBJ2-1	TGTGCCAGCAGCCACCCCCGGGAGAGCTACAATGAGCAGTTCTTC	CASSHPRESYNEQFF
-	-	TRBV6-2/TRBV6-3	TRBJ1-5	TGTGCCAGCAGGGTGGGGGGGGTACGACAGCCCCAGCATTTT	CASRVGGVRQPQHF
-	TRBD1	TRBV10-2	TRBJ1-5	TGCGCCAGCAGCGACAGGGGGCGGCAATTTCAGCATTTT	CASSDRGRQFQHF
-	-	TRBV20-1	TRBJ2-1	TGCAGTGCTAGAGATCGCCCCCCCTTACAGAGAGCGGGTGAGCAGTTCTTC	CSARDRPPLQRAGEQFF
-	-	TRBV5-1	TRBJ2-7	TGCGCCAGCAGCCCCGAGCCAAATCTCGCCTACGAGCAGTACTTC	CASSPEPNLAYEQYF
-	-	TRBV12-3/TRBV12-4	TRBJ1-2	TGTGCCAGCAGTTCAGCATCCAAAGGTAGTGGCTACACCTTC	CASSSASKGSGYTF
few	-	TRBV12-1	TRBJ2-7	TGTGCCAGCAGCTTTTGTTTCTTTCTACCTCGGCTCTCCTACGAGCAGTACTTC	CASSFCFFLPRLSYEQYF
-	-	TRBV6-1	TRBJ2-5	TGTGCCAGCAGTTCTCCTAGGGCAGCGCAAGAGACCCAGTACTTC	CASSSPRAAQETQYF
-	-	TRBV2	TRBJ1-2	TGTGCCAGCAGGGAAAGGGACTATGGCTACACCTTC	CASRERDYGYTF
-	-	TRBV29-1	TRBJ2-3	TGCAGCGTCGCCTTTGGGCCGGTGGATACGCAGTATTTT	CSVAFGPVDTQYF
-	TRBD1	TRBV5-1	TRBJ2-7	TGCGCCAGCAGCTGGGGACAGGGCGACTACGAGCAGTACTTC	CASSWGQGDYEQYF
-	-	TRBV18	TRBJ2-3	TGTGCCAGCTCACCCTTCCGGGGATCCACAGATACGCAGTATTTT	CASSPFRGSTDTQYF
-	-	TRBV29-1	TRBJ1-2	TGCAGCGCCAGTGGCGGGACAGGCTACACCTTC	CSASGGTGYTF
few	TRBD1	TRBV27	TRBJ2-3	TGTGCCAGCAGTTTATACAGGGGCGGGGATACGCAGTATTTT	CASSLYRGGDTQYF
-	TRBD1	TRBV2	TRBJ1-2	TGTGCCGGCAGTGCACAGGGGTCGGGCTACACCTTC	CAGSAQGSGYTF
few	-	TRBV4-1	TRBJ2-7	TGCGCCAGCAGCCAAGATACCAGCAGGGACCCCTACGAGCAGTACTTC	CASSQDTSRDPYEQYF
-	TRBD1	TRBV24-1	TRBJ2-7	TGTGCCACCAGTGCTACCAACCGGGACAGGACCTACGAGCAGTACTTC	CATSATNRDRTYEQYF
few	TRBD2	TRBV5-1	TRBJ2-5	TGCGCCAGCAGCTTGGACCCGGGACTAGTTGAGACCCAGTACTTC	CASSLDPGLVETQYF
-	-	TRBV4-1	TRBJ2-7	TGCGCCAGCAGTCTTAGGCAGGGGAACAATGAGCAGTACTTC	CASSLRQGNNEQYF
-	TRBD1	TRBV11-2	TRBJ1-2	TGTGCCAGCAGCTTGGGGACAGGCCTCCCCTATGGCTACACCTTC	CASSLGTGLPYGYTF
-	-	TRBV20-1	TRBJ1-1	TGCAGTGCTAGAGATTTGCCAGCTGAAGCTTTCTTT	CSARDLPAEAFF
few	TRBD2	TRBV20-1	TRBJ2-3	TGCAGTGCTTGGCTAGCGGGAGGGCCCACAGATACGCAGTATTTT	CSAWLAGGPTDTQYF
-	TRBD2	TRBV25-1	TRBJ2-1	TGTGCCAGCAGTATAGCGGGAGTGAGCGAGCAGTTCTTC	CASSIAGVSEQFF
-	TRBD1	TRBV30	TRBJ1-1	TGTGCCTGGGGGACAGGGGGCTTGCCTGAAGCTTTCTTT	CAWGTGGLPEAFF
-	-	TRBV7-8	TRBJ2-7	TGTGCCAGCAGCTCCCCCCAGGGAGTCTACGAGCAGTACTTC	CASSSPQGVYEQYF
few	-	TRBV20-1	TRBJ1-2	TGCAGTGCTAGAGGGACAGATGTCTATGGCTACACCTTC	CSARGTDVYGYTF
few	-	TRBV4-1	TRBJ2-1	TGCGCCAGCAGCCACCTTTGGTCGAGAGAAGAGAATGAGCAGTTCTTC	CASSHLWSREENEQFF
few	-	TRBV9	TRBJ2-5	TGTGCCAGCAGCCTCCACGAAGTAAGCGACCCCAGGCAGGTGGAGACCCAGTACTTC	CASSLHEVSDPRQVETQYF
-	TRBD2	TRBV2	TRBJ2-7	TGTGCCAGCAGTTCGGCGGGGGGGCTATACGAGCAGTACTTC	CASSSAGGLYEQYF
-	TRBD1	TRBV24-1	TRBJ1-5	TGTGCCACCAGTGAAGGGACAGGGGCGCATCAGCCCCAGCATTTT	CATSEGTGAHQPQHF
-	-	TRBV6-1	TRBJ2-3	TGTGCCAGCAGTGAAAACCCCGGCTTACGGATGTATTTT	CASSENPGLRMYF
-	-	TRBV12-3/TRBV12-4	TRBJ2-4	TGTGCCAGCAGCCCGGAACCGGGACGTACGAAAAACATTCAGTACTTC	CASSPEPGRTKNIQYF
-	-	TRBV20-1	TRBJ2-7	TGCAGTGCTAGCGGGTTGGGGGTGTACGAGCAGTACTTC	CSASGLGVYEQYF
-	-	TRBV20-1	TRBJ1-6	TGCAGTGCTAGATACACCTCGGGAGGGTCCAATTCACCCCTCCACTTT	CSARYTSGGSNSPLHF
-	TRBD1	TRBV20-1	TRBJ1-6	TGCAGTGCACGGACAGGGGGGAGCTCCTATAATTCACCCCTCCACTTT	CSARTGGSSYNSPLHF
-	-	TRBV24-1	TRBJ1-2	TGTGCCACCAGTGATTTTGGCTACACCTTC	CATSDFGYTF
-	-	TRBV9	TRBJ2-1	TGTGCCAGCAGCGTAGCTCCAGCGCCAAGCTCCTACAATGAGCAGTTCTTC	CASSVAPAPSSYNEQFF
-	-	TRBV6-2/TRBV6-3	TRBJ2-1	TGTGCCAGCACTAGGACAGTTCCTTACAATGAGCAGTTCTTC	CASTRTVPYNEQFF
once	TRBD2	TRBV27	TRBJ2-3	TGTGCCAGTAGCGGGGCCAGCATGACAGATACGCAGTATTTT	CASSGASMTDTQYF
-	-	TRBV7-2	TRBJ1-1	TGTGCCAGCAGCCGGTTGACGGAGAACACTGAAGCTTTCTTT	CASSRLTENTEAFF
-	-	TRBV7-8	TRBJ2-3	TGTGCCAGCAGCTTGATAAGGAGCGGAGCAAGCACAGATACGCAGTATTTT	CASSLIRSGASTDTQYF
-	TRBD2	TRBV19	TRBJ2-1	TGTGCCAGTAGTAGCGGACTAGCGGGGGGTCACGGTGAGCAGTTCTTC	CASSSGLAGGHGEQFF
-	-	TRBV3-1	TRBJ2-7	TGTGCCAGCAGCCAAGGGGTCCCGGGCGGTATCTACGAGCAGTACTTC	CASSQGVPGGIYEQYF
-	TRBD2	TRBV20-1	TRBJ2-1	TGCAGTGCTAAACTAGCGGGAGTCAATGAGCAGTTCTTC	CSAKLAGVNEQFF
-	TRBD1	TRBV15	TRBJ2-7	TGTGCCACCAGCAGGGACAGGGGGCACTACGAGCAGTACTTC	CATSRDRGHYEQYF
few	TRBD1	TRBV12-3/TRBV12-4	TRBJ1-2	TGTGCCAGCAGTCCCCAGACAGGGTACTATGGCTACACCTTC	CASSPQTGYYGYTF
few	TRBD2	TRBV20-1	TRBJ2-5	TGCAGTGCCCCCCCCGGACTAGCGGGGGGGCCCCTTCAAGAGACCCAGTACTTC	CSAPPGLAGGPLQETQYF
few	-	TRBV4-1	TRBJ1-5	TGCGCCAGCAGCCAAGGGGCAGGGGCCGCTAGCAATCAGCCCCAGCATTTT	CASSQGAGAASNQPQHF
-	TRBD1	TRBV6-1	TRBJ1-2	TGTGCCAGACAGGGGGGTTTTGCGGGTGGCTACACCTTC	CARQGGFAGGYTF
few	TRBD2	TRBV6-1	TRBJ2-7	TGTGCCAGCAGGCGGACTAGCGCACCCTACGAGCAGTACTTC	CASRRTSAPYEQYF
-	-	TRBV4-2	TRBJ1-2	TGTGCCAGCAGCCAAGATCGTACTGAGGTTGGTGGCTACACCTTC	CASSQDRTEVGGYTF
-	TRBD2	TRBV20-1	TRBJ2-3	TGCAGTGCTAGAGACTCTAGCGGGTTGAGTGCAGATACGCAGTATTTT	CSARDSSGLSADTQYF
few	-	TRBV3-1	TRBJ2-5	TGTGCCAGCAGCCACCCGGGAGAGGGGGAGACCCAGTACTTC	CASSHPGEGETQYF
-	-	TRBV12-3/TRBV12-4	TRBJ1-2	TGTGCCAGCGGCCCCCTCGGTGGCTACACCTTC	CASGPLGGYTF
-	-	TRBV28	TRBJ2-7	TGTGCCAGCAGGCAAGGAGGGTTGGGCGAGCAGTACTTC	CASRQGGLGEQYF
few	TRBD2	TRBV20-1	TRBJ2-1	TGCAGTGCTAGCGGGGGGGCCCGGTCCTACAATGAGCAGTTCTTC	CSASGGARSYNEQFF